This T cell receptor (beta chain) was identified in a study of blood T cell repertoires in COVID-19. As for the study in general: COVID-19 samples from acute and convalescent phases originated in the United States, Italy and Spain. The cDNA or gDNA used as material had been derived from T cells, B-cell-depleted T cells, or PBMCs.

Trimming removed 6 bases from V and 2 bases from J; junction bases left unmatched: 4. CDR3 size: 14 residues. Germline V lookup: CDR1 MDHEN, CDR2 SYDVKM. The authors' processing: Amplification with reference gene primers provided the estimates of nucleated cell counts. Sequenced by immunoSEQ multiplex PCR; TCRdb stores in-frame clones only, minus some. That table gives V, J and clone size, and the DNA gave D and trimming. The data contain 110,000 to 150,000 clones, approximately 90% of them seen just once; the ten biggest clones take up around 2.9%. The specimen was peripheral blood. V is TRBV28 and J is TRBJ1-5, with 7 bases aligning to TRBD1. The receptor was derived from a woman aged 55-75 years with active COVID-19. The CDR3: CASRLDRGNQPQHF. The CDR3 nucleotides are TGTGCCAGCAGACTTGACAGGGGCAATCAGCCCCAGCATTTT.